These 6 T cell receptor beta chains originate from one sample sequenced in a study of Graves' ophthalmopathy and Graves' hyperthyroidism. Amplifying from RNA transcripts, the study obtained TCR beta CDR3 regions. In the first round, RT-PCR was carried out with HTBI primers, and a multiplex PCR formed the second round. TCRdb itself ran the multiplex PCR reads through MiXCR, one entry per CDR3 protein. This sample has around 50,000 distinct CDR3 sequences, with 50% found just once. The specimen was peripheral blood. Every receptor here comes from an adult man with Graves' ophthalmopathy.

The CDR3 loop reads CASSLAFGQGRNEQFF. The CDR3 DNA sequence: TGTGCCAGCAGCTTAGCTTTTGGACAGGGACGCAATGAGCAGTTCTTC. V is TRBV7-9 and J is TRBJ2-1; 8 nucleotides match TRBD1. J was trimmed by 6 bases and V by 0 bases; bases with no gene match: 7. Germline V gene data show CDR1 as SEHNR and CDR2 as FQNEAQ (reference sequence). This CDR3 spans 16 amino acids.

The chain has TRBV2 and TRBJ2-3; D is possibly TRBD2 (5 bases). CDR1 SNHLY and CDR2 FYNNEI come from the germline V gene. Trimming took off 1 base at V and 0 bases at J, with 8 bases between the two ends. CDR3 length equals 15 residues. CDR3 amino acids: CASSEGLTSTDTQYF. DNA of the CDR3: TGTGCCAGCAGTGAAGGACTAACTAGCACAGATACGCAGTATTTT.

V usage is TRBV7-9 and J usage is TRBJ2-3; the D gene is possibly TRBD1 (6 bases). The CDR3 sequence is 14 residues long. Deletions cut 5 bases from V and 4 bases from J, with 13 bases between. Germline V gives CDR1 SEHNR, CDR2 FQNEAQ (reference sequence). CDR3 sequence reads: CASSLRGRADTQYF. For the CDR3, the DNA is TGTGCCAGCAGCCTCAGGGGAAGGGCAGATACGCAGTATTTT.

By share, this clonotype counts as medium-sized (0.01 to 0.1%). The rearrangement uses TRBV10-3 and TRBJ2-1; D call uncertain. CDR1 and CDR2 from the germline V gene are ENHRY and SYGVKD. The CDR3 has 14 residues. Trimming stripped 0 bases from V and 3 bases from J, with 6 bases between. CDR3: CAISESSSYNEQFF. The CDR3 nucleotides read TGTGCCATCAGTGAGTCGAGTAGCTACAATGAGCAGTTCTTC.

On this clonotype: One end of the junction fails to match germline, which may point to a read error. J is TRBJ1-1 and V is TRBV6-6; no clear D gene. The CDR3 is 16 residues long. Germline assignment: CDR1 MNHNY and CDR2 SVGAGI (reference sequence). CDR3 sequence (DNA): TGTGCCAGCAGTTACAATCCGGTCAGAGAGAACACTGAAGCTTGCTTT. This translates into CASSYNPVRENTEACF.

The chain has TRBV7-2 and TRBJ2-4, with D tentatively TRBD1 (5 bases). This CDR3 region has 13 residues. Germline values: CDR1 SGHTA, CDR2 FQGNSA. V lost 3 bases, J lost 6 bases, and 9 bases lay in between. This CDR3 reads CASSLGPPNIQYF. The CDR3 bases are TGTGCCAGCAGCTTGGGGCCTCCAAACATTCAGTACTTC. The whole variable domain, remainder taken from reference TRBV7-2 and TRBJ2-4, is GAGVSQSPSNKVTEKGKDVELRCDPISGHTALYWYRQSLGQGLEFLIYFQGNSAPDKSGLPSDRFSAERTGGSVSTLTIQRTQQEDSAVYLCASSLGPPNIQYFGAGTRLSVL.